This TCR beta chain derives from a study of blood T cells in healthy people across ages. Points from the study as a whole: Diversity estimated from one million T cells was considered an underestimate.

This clonotype was picked up a small number of times. As yet, its antigen is unknown. J gave up 3 bases and V 6 bases, and 10 bases lay outside the gene matches. The germline V gene encodes CDR1 MNHEY and CDR2 SVGAGI. The CDR3 sequence is 15 residues long. Through a sample-barcoded 5' primer and a J-beta primer mix, a second PCR was run for roughly 6 to 11 cycles. Template switching added a 12-random-nucleotide identifier to every cDNA molecule. TCRdb analysed the 5' RACE reads with MiXCR anew, one entry per CDR3 protein. Of more than 650,000 distinct CDR3 sequences listed, under 30% are singletons. This sample was also put to use in a study of T cells of mothers and their children. That publication notes: Second-round PCR products received sample barcodes and 2-4 random nucleotides from the M1S primer. Slightly higher but non-significant overlap marked related mother-child pairs versus unrelated pairs.

The sequenced sample was blood. The clonotype was recovered from a boy aged 5 to 17 in good health. The genes are TRBV6-5 and TRBJ1-1, with TRBD1 matching 7 bases. CDR3 DNA sequence: TGTGCCAGCAGGAGGGGGACAGAAAGACACACTGAAGCTTTCTTT. Translating it yields CASRRGTERHTEAFF.